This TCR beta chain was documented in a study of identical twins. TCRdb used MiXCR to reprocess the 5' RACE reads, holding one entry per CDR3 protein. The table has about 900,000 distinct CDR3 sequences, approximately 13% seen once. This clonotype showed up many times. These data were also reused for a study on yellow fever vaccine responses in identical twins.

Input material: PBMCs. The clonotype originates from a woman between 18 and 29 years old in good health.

As DNA, the CDR3 is TGTGCCAGCAGTTCGCTAGCGGGGGAAAGCACAGATACGCAGTATTTT. Translating it yields CASSSLAGESTDTQYF. V gene TRBV12-3 or TRBV12-4 combines with J gene TRBJ2-3, with TRBD2 identical over 10 bases. CDR3 size: 16 residues. V was clipped by 4 bases and J by 0 bases; unmatched bases: 4.